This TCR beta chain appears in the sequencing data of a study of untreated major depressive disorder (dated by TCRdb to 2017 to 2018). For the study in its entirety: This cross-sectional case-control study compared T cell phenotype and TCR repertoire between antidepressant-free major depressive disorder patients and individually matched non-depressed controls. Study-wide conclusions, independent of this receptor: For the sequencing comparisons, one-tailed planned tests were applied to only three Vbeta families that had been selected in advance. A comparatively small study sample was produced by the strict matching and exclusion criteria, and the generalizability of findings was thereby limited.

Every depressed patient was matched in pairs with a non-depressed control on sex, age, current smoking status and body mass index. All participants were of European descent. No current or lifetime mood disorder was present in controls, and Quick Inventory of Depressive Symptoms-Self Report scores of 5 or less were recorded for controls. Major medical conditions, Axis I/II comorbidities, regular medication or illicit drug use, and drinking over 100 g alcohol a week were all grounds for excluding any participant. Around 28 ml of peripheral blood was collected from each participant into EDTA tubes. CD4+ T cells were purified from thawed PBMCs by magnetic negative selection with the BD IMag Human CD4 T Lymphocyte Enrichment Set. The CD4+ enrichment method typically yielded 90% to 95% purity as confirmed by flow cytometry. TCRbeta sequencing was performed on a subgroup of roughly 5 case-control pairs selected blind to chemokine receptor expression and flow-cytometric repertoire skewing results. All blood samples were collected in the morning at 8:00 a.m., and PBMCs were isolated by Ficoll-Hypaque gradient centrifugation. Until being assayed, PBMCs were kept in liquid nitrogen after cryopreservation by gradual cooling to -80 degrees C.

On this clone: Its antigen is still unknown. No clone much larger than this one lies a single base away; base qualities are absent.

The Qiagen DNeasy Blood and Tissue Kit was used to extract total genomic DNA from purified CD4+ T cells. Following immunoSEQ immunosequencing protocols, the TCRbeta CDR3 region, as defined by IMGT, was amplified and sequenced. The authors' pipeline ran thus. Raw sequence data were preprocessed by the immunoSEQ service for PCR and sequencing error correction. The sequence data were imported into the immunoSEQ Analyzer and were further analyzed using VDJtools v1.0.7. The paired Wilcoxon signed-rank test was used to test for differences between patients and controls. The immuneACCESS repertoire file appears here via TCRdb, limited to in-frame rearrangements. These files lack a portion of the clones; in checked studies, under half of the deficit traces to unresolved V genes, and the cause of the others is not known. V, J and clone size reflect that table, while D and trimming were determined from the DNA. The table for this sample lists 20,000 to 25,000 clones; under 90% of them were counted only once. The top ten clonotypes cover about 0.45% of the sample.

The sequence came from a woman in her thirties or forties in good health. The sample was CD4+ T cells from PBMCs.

The sequenced DNA: TGCAGTGTTGGGAGATCCTACGAGCAGTACTTC. Its coded protein is CSVGRSYEQYF. The rearranged segments are TRBV20-1 and TRBJ2-7, and the D gene may be TRBD2, 5 bases matching. According to the germline V gene (reference sequence), CDR1 reads DFQATT and CDR2 reads SNEGSKA. Relative to germline, V is 7 bases shorter and J is 1 base shorter, with 8 bases between their ends. From its cysteine to its phenylalanine, the CDR3 spans 11 amino acids. The sequence is cut down to CDR3 DNA, 33 bases in frame from base 1.